This note documents a single T cell receptor (beta chain) sequence. Its antigen is not known. Researchers ran the PCR with 60 Vbeta and 13 Jbeta primers. Assay used: immunoSEQ multiplex PCR; TCRdb lists only in-frame clones, some missing. The table for this sample gives 180,000 or so clones. From germline, CDR1 is SGHRS and CDR2 YFSETQ. V shed 4 bases and J shed 0 bases, with 10 bases lying between them. The CDR3 spans 15 residues. This sample stems from a study of cytomegalovirus exposure and HLA in healthy donors. Points from the study as a whole: TCR beta chains numbering some 150 were designated cytomegalovirus-associated. HLA alleles were associated with 15,000 to 20,000 TCR beta sequences in a later analysis at 0.05 false discovery rate.

This rearrangement joins TRBV5-1 to TRBJ1-4; D is possibly TRBD1 (5 bases). Sequencing was performed on PBMCs. This receptor was obtained from a boy between 10 and 17 years old in good health and CMV-seronegative. The CDR3 region has the DNA TGCGCCAGCAGCCCATCGACAGCAACTAATGAAAAACTGTTTTTT. The encoded protein is CASSPSTATNEKLFF.